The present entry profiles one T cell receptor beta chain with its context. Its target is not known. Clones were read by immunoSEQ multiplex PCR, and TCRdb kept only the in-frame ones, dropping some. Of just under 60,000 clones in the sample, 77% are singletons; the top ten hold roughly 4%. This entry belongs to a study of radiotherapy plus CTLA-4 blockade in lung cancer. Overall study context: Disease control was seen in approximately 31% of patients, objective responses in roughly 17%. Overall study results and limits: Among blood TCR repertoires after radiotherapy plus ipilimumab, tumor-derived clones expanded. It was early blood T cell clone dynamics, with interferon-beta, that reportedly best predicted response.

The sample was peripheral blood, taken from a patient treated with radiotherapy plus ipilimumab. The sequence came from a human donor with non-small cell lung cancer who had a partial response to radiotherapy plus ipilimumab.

The CDR3, as DNA: TGTGCCAGTAGAGGCAGATTGGGACTTGCTAATGAAAAACTGTTTTTT. Its protein is CASRGRLGLANEKLFF. The chain recombines TRBV19 with TRBJ1-4, with D possibly TRBD1 on 5 matching bases. The CDR3 is 16 amino acids. Germline V CDR1 and CDR2: LNHDA, SQIVND (reference sequence). Trimming stripped 6 bases from V and 3 bases from J, with 17 bases between.